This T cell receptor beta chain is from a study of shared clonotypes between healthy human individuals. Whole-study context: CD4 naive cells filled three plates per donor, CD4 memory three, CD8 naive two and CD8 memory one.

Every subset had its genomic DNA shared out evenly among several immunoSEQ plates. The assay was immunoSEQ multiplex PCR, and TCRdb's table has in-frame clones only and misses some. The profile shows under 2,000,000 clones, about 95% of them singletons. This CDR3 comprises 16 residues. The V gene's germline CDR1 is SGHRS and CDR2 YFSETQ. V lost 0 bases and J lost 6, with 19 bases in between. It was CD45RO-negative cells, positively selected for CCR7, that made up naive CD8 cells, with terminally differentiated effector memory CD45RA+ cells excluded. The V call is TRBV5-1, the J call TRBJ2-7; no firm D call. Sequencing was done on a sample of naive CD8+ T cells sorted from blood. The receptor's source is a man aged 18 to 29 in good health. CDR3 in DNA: TGCGCCAGCAGCTTGGCCAGTGGGTATGCCCTGCTCGAGCAGTACTTC. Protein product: CASSLASGYALLEQYF.